The 5 T cell receptor beta chains listed next were all sequenced from one sample in a study of identical twins. TCRdb reanalysed the 5' RACE reads using MiXCR and keeps one entry per CDR3 protein. Of 470,000 or so distinct CDR3 sequences in the sample, 20% to 25% are singletons; the top ten hold roughly 2.8%. These data were also reused for a study on T cells expressing NK-cell markers.

Specimen: CD4+ T cells sorted from blood. The origin of the receptors is a woman younger than 35 in good health.

This clonotype was counted only a few times. The chain links TRBV5-6 to TRBJ2-5; a possible D gene is TRBD2 (6 bases). Germline CDR1 reads SGHDT; CDR2 reads YYEEEE. V dropped 0 bases and J dropped 5 bases, with 11 bases sitting between them. The CDR3 runs to 14 residues. CDR3: CASSLGPGVETQYF. The CDR3, as DNA: TGTGCCAGCAGCTTGGGGCCGGGAGTGGAGACCCAGTACTTC.

The chain is built from TRBV9 and TRBJ2-5; D uncertain. Trimming cost V 5 bases and J 2 bases, with 10 bases left between them. Germline-derived CDR1 and CDR2 are SGDLS and YYNGEE. The CDR3 is 13 amino acids. In DNA, the CDR3 is TGTGCCAGCAGAGGCCCAGCTCAAGAGACCCAGTACTTC. Protein sequence: CASRGPAQETQYF.

This clonotype was detected only a few times. The chain recombines TRBV4-2 with TRBJ1-2, with 9 bases fitting TRBD1. J gave up 4 bases and V 2 bases, and 8 bases lay outside the gene matches. CDR1 and CDR2 (germline): LGHNA, YNFKEQ. The CDR3 has 16 amino acids. In DNA, the CDR3 is TGTGCCAGCAGCCAACAACCGGGACAGGGAGGCTATGGCTACACCTTC. Translation: CASSQQPGQGGYGYTF.

This clonotype has just a few counts. The rearrangement links TRBV7-2 to TRBJ2-7, with 8 bases matching TRBD1. V gave up 6 bases and J gave up 3 bases; unmatched junction bases: 10. This CDR3 spans 15 amino acids. Germline lookup yields CDR1 SGHTA and CDR2 FQGNSA. The CDR3 region is CASRRAGTGRYEQYF. DNA of the CDR3: TGTGCCAGCAGGAGGGCCGGGACAGGCCGCTACGAGCAGTACTTC.

The V gene is TRBV7-9, the J gene TRBJ2-1; D might be TRBD2 (5 bases). Germline loops: CDR1 SEHNR, CDR2 FQNEAQ (reference sequence). Trimming left V 2 bases short and J 14 bases short, with 13 bases between. This CDR3 region has 12 residues. As DNA, the CDR3 is TGTGCCAGCAGCTTATTGTCGGGGAAGGAGTTCTTC. Amino acids: CASSLLSGKEFF.